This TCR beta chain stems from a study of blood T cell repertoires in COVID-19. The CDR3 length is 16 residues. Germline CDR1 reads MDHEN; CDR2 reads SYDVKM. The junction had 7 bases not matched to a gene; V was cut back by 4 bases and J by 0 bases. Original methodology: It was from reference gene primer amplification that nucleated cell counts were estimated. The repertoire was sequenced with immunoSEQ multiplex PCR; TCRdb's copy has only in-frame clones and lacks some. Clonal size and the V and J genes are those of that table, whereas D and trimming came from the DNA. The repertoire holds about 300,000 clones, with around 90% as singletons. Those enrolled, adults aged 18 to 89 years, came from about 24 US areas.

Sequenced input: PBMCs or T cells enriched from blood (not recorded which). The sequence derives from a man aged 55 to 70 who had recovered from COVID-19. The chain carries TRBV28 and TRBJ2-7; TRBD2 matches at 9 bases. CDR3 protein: CASSSPGTSYSYEQYF. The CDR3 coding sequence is TGTGCCAGCAGTTCTCCCGGGACTAGCTACTCCTACGAGCAGTACTTC. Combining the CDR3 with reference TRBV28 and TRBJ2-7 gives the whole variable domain DVKVTQSSRYLVKRTGEKVFLECVQDMDHENMFWYRQDPGLGLRLIYFSYDVKMKEKGDIPEGYSVSREKKERFSLILESASTNQTSMYLCASSSPGTSYSYEQYFGPGTRLTVT.